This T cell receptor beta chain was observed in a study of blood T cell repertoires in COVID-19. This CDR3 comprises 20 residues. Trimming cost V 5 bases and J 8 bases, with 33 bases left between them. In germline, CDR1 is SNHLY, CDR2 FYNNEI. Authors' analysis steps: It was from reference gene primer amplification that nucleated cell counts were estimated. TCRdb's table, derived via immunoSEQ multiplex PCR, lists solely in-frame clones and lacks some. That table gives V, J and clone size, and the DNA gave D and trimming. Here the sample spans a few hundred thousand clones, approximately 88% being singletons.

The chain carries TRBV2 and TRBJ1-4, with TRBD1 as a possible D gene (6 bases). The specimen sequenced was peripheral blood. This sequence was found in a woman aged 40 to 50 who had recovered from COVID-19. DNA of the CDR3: TGTGCCAGCAGTATCGTTACGGCAGTTGTTCGACGAGGACAGCAGGAAAAACTGTTTTTT. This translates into CASSIVTAVVRRGQQEKLFF.